Listed below are T cell receptor beta chains from one sample, sequenced in a study of blood T cell repertoires in COVID-19. The method was immunoSEQ multiplex PCR; TCRdb's version includes in-frame clones alone and lacks a portion of them. This sample has 150,000 to 200,000 clones; under 80% occur once, and the top ten carry about 3%. Input material: peripheral blood. The receptors originated from a man between 65 and 85 years old with acute or convalescent COVID-19. Each CDR3 is given with its conserved first and last residue. The D gene is left open where the match is weak. Some rows have no size entry. The others give once, few or many, or a class for an expanded clone.

clone size	J gene	V gene	D gene	CDR3 protein	CDR3 DNA
.	TRBJ1-4	TRBV4-1	.	CASSQAGGTNEKLFF	TGCGCCAGCAGCCAAGCAGGAGGAACTAATGAAAAACTGTTTTTT
.	TRBJ2-1	TRBV5-1	TRBD2	CASSLAAGAGNEQFF	TGCGCCAGCAGCTTGGCCGCGGGAGCGGGGAATGAGCAGTTCTTC
.	TRBJ1-6	TRBV10-2	TRBD1	CASSETQGGRNSPLHF	TGCGCCAGCAGTGAGACACAGGGGGGACGTAATTCACCCCTCCACTTT
.	TRBJ2-5	TRBV29-1	TRBD2	CSVPSGGGQETQYF	TGCAGCGTGCCTAGCGGGGGGGGACAAGAGACCCAGTACTTC
.	TRBJ2-3	TRBV6-6	.	CASRSPDTQYF	TGTGCCAGCAGGAGCCCAGATACGCAGTATTTT
.	TRBJ2-1	TRBV20-1	.	CSANEGYQSSYNEQFF	TGCAGTGCTAATGAGGGCTACCAAAGCTCCTACAATGAGCAGTTCTTC
.	TRBJ1-1	TRBV5-1	TRBD1	CASSLGTGGSQNTEAFF	TGCGCCAGCAGCTTGGGGACAGGGGGCTCTCAGAACACTGAAGCTTTCTTT
.	TRBJ1-1	TRBV5-1	.	CASSSGVLNTEAFF	TGCGCCAGCAGCTCAGGGGTCCTGAACACTGAAGCTTTCTTT
.	TRBJ2-7	TRBV5-1	TRBD1	CASSSGTGVIAYEQYF	TGCGCCAGCAGCTCCGGGACAGGGGTGATTGCCTACGAGCAGTACTTC
many	TRBJ2-1	TRBV11-2	.	CASSLVLEYNEQFF	TGTGCCAGCAGCTTAGTCCTAGAATACAATGAGCAGTTCTTC
once	TRBJ2-2	TRBV27	TRBD1	CASSLYPGQANTGELFF	TGTGCCAGCAGTCTCTACCCGGGACAGGCGAACACCGGGGAGCTGTTTTTT
.	TRBJ1-4	TRBV4-3	TRBD1	CASSPSNRGKKLFF	TGCGCCAGCAGCCCCTCTAACAGGGGGAAAAAACTGTTTTTT
.	TRBJ1-2	TRBV19	TRBD1	CASSLGTVNNYGYTF	TGTGCCAGTAGTCTAGGGACAGTTAACAACTATGGCTACACCTTC
.	TRBJ2-5	TRBV6-5	.	CASRRRREETQYF	TGTGCCAGCAGACGACGCAGGGAAGAGACCCAGTACTTC
.	TRBJ2-1	TRBV21-1	.	CASKRRDYAYNEQFF	TGTGCCAGCAAAAGGCGAGACTATGCCTACAATGAGCAGTTCTTC
.	TRBJ2-7	TRBV28	.	CASSPPLATLYEQYF	TGTGCCAGCAGTCCCCCCCTAGCTACCCTCTACGAGCAGTACTTC
.	TRBJ2-7	TRBV12-3/TRBV12-4	TRBD1	CASSPGQLYEQYF	TGTGCCAGCAGTCCGGGACAGCTCTACGAGCAGTACTTC
.	TRBJ2-2	TRBV10-3	TRBD1	CAISGGQGYTGELFF	TGTGCCATCAGTGGGGGACAGGGCTACACCGGGGAGCTGTTTTTT
.	TRBJ1-6	TRBV9	TRBD1	CASSVGDRGPSPLHF	TGTGCCAGCAGCGTAGGCGACAGGGGGCCTTCACCCCTCCACTTT
once	TRBJ1-2	TRBV4-2	TRBD1	CASSHPPGQTNYGYTF	TGTGCCAGCAGCCACCCTCCGGGACAGACTAACTATGGCTACACCTTC
.	TRBJ1-2	TRBV12-3/TRBV12-4	.	CASSFAGDGYTF	TGTGCCAGCAGTTTTGCGGGAGACGGCTACACCTTC
.	TRBJ2-7	TRBV4-2	TRBD2	CASSQATSGSPYEQYF	TGTGCCAGCAGCCAAGCTACTAGCGGGAGCCCCTACGAGCAGTACTTC
.	TRBJ1-3	TRBV6-1	TRBD1	CASSERGTGEVGNTIYF	TGTGCCAGCAGTGAAAGGGGGACAGGGGAGGTGGGAAACACCATATATTTT